These T cell receptor beta chains were read from a single sample in a study of T cells in localized non-small cell lung cancer. Clones were read by immunoSEQ multiplex PCR, and TCRdb kept only the in-frame ones, dropping some. The table has 45,000 to 50,000 clones, approximately 90% seen once. The sample consisted of PBMCs, taken before any cancer treatment. The receptors stem from a man aged 40-75 years with stage II lung adenocarcinoma. CDR3s include the opening cysteine and the closing phenylalanine or tryptophan.

J gene: TRBJ1-1; V gene: TRBV5-1; CDR3 protein: CASSEQGGPQAFF
J gene: TRBJ1-1; V gene: TRBV21-1; CDR3 protein: CASSKLRAGANTEAFF
J gene: TRBJ2-1; V gene: TRBV19; CDR3 protein: CASSVGQEGEQFF
J gene: TRBJ1-3; V gene: TRBV11-3; CDR3 protein: CASSLAGDSGNTIYF
J gene: TRBJ2-1; V gene: TRBV9; CDR3 protein: CASSPLGGPGDEQFF
J gene: TRBJ2-1; V gene: TRBV2; CDR3 protein: CASSSPLAGGEYDEQFF
J gene: TRBJ2-2; V gene: TRBV10-1; CDR3 protein: CASSESLAGGEHTGELFF
J gene: TRBJ1-1; V gene: TRBV5-1; CDR3 protein: CASSTWTGVDTEAFF
J gene: TRBJ1-2; V gene: TRBV6-1; CDR3 protein: CATGGGSESYGYTF
J gene: TRBJ1-1; V gene: TRBV28; CDR3 protein: CASSSNTEAFF
J gene: TRBJ2-5; V gene: TRBV14; CDR3 protein: CASSLGLPPGTQYF
J gene: TRBJ2-2; V gene: TRBV5-3; CDR3 protein: CASRLAVENTGELFF
J gene: TRBJ1-3; V gene: TRBV7-6; CDR3 protein: CASSLEGGLSGNTIYF
J gene: TRBJ1-1; V gene: TRBV5-1; CDR3 protein: CASIRDQEDTEAFF
J gene: TRBJ1-3; V gene: TRBV11-2; CDR3 protein: CASSLDSSGNTIYF
J gene: TRBJ1-1; V gene: TRBV14; CDR3 protein: CASSRYRDTSLVASTEAFF
J gene: TRBJ1-1; V gene: TRBV27; CDR3 protein: CASSIGQSNTEAFF
J gene: TRBJ2-3; V gene: TRBV30; CDR3 protein: CAHRVAGASSTDTQYF
J gene: TRBJ1-5; V gene: TRBV6-1; CDR3 protein: CASSVGNQPQHF
J gene: TRBJ1-1; V gene: TRBV11-2; CDR3 protein: CASSLGGGGTEAFF
J gene: TRBJ2-7; V gene: TRBV4-1; CDR3 protein: CASSQGVDRGQYEQYF
J gene: TRBJ2-7; V gene: TRBV7-9; CDR3 protein: CASSVGTGNNYEQYF
J gene: TRBJ1-1; V gene: TRBV6-5; CDR3 protein: CASSRDRTNTEAFF
J gene: TRBJ1-2; V gene: TRBV11-2; CDR3 protein: CASSVDSNYGYTF
J gene: TRBJ2-1; V gene: TRBV28; CDR3 protein: CASSFQRGGRNEQFF
J gene: TRBJ2-3; V gene: TRBV30; CDR3 protein: CASGTDTQYF
J gene: TRBJ2-5; V gene: TRBV11-2; CDR3 protein: CASSSTVVGQGGTQYF
J gene: TRBJ2-2; V gene: TRBV4-2; CDR3 protein: CASSPGQGFAGELFF
J gene: TRBJ1-1; V gene: TRBV28; CDR3 protein: CATLQPNTEAFF
J gene: TRBJ1-1; V gene: TRBV5-5; CDR3 protein: CASSLYRANTEAFF
J gene: TRBJ2-4; V gene: TRBV4-1; CDR3 protein: CASSQELSAVLSGKNIQYF
J gene: TRBJ1-2; V gene: TRBV18; CDR3 protein: CASSPQTLGQGANYGYTF
J gene: TRBJ1-2; V gene: TRBV6-5; CDR3 protein: CASTNAGIGVGYTF
J gene: TRBJ1-4; V gene: TRBV21-1; CDR3 protein: CASSTLGGDGRQEKLFF
J gene: TRBJ1-6; V gene: TRBV19; CDR3 protein: CASDPGQGYSPLHF
J gene: TRBJ2-5; V gene: TRBV5-1; CDR3 protein: CASSLQDQETQYF
J gene: TRBJ2-7; V gene: TRBV19; CDR3 protein: CASSTSGGLRSYEQYF